These 14 T cell receptor beta chains share one sample of origin, sequenced in a study of cytomegalovirus exposure and HLA in healthy donors. The PCR ran on 60 Vbeta and 13 Jbeta primers. Libraries were prepared by immunoSEQ multiplex PCR; TCRdb keeps only in-frame clonotypes and omits some of them. This table holds 200,000 or so clones, approximately 83% found once. Sequenced input: PBMCs. The receptors shown here come from a girl between 5 and 17 years old in good health and CMV-seronegative.

This clone was observed a handful of times. The rearrangement uses TRBV30 and TRBJ1-1; D may be TRBD1 (6 bases). CDR1 and CDR2 (germline): GTSNPN, SVGIG (reference sequence). CDR3 size: 11 residues. V was trimmed by 2 bases and J by 10 bases, leaving 11 bases between them. Here the CDR3 DNA reads TGTGCCTGGAGTTATCAGGGGTTAGCTTTCTTT. It translates to CAWSYQGLAFF.

This chain uses TRBV2 with TRBJ1-5, with TRBD1 matching 7 bases. J lost 0 bases, V lost 10 bases, and 12 bases had no gene match. The CDR3 consists of 16 residues. Germline V CDR1 and CDR2: SNHLY, FYNNEI. CDR3 amino acids: CATGQEPFYSNQPQHF. In DNA form, the CDR3 reads TGTGCCACCGGACAGGAACCCTTCTATAGCAATCAGCCCCAGCATTTT.

The chain links TRBV6-4 to TRBJ2-1; TRBD2 matches 8 bases. The CDR3 sequence is 14 residues long. V shed 6 bases, J shed 6 bases, and the junction held 7 bases outside the gene matches. Looked up from germline, CDR1 is MRHNA and CDR2 is SNTAGT. The CDR3 DNA is TGTGCCAGCAGCCCCAACGGACTAGCCAATGAGCAGTTCTTC. Its protein is CASSPNGLANEQFF.

As for this clone: The sample has other DNA sequences that encode this CDR3 too. The V and J genes are TRBV7-9 and TRBJ2-7; D gene uncertain. Looked up from germline, CDR1 is SEHNR and CDR2 is FQNEAQ (reference sequence). The CDR3 runs 11 residues. Trimming cost V 5 bases and J 6 bases, with 8 bases left between them. The CDR3 DNA is TGTGCCAGCAGCCCGAGATCCGAGCAGTACTTC. It specifies CASSPRSEQYF.

The rearrangement uses TRBV28 and TRBJ1-3; 7 bases line up with TRBD1. Germline lookup yields CDR1 MDHEN and CDR2 SYDVKM. V dropped 6 bases and J dropped 2; count of bases not matched to a gene: 7. This CDR3 has 15 residues. The CDR3 sequence: CASRRRDRAGNTIYF. The CDR3 DNA reads TGTGCCAGCAGAAGAAGAGACAGGGCTGGAAACACCATATATTTT.

The CDR3 region has the DNA TGTGCCAGCAGTGAATTAACCGGCAGGGACTCCTACGAGCAGTACTTC. Amino acid sequence: CASSELTGRDSYEQYF. V usage is TRBV25-1 and J usage is TRBJ2-7; tentative D call: TRBD1 (5 bases). V lost 1 base and J lost 0, with 13 bases in between. The CDR3 is made up of 16 amino acids. Germline CDR1 is MGHDK and CDR2 is SYGVNS.

The chain uses TRBV5-1 and TRBJ2-7; D is possibly TRBD2 (6 bases). V lost 6 bases to trimming and J lost 0 bases, with 16 bases between them. Per germline, CDR1 SGHRS and CDR2 YFSETQ. This CDR3 region has 15 residues. The CDR3 here is CASTPSSASSYEQYF. The CDR3 nucleotides read TGCGCCAGCACCCCTTCTAGCGCATCCTCCTACGAGCAGTACTTC.

The chain employs TRBV2 and TRBJ2-1; 7 bases agree with TRBD2. From germline, CDR1 is SNHLY and CDR2 FYNNEI. The CDR3 sequence is 16 residues long. J lost 5 bases, V lost 6 bases, and 13 bases had no gene match. For the CDR3, the DNA is TGTGCCAGCAGAGTTATTAGACTAGCACCTAACAATGAGCAGTTCTTC. This codes for CASRVIRLAPNNEQFF.

CDR3 DNA: TGTGCCAGCAGCTTAGACTGGATTGGGGCGCTAGGTGAAAAACTGTTTTTT. Protein sequence: CASSLDWIGALGEKLFF. This sequence joins TRBV11-2 and TRBJ1-4; maybe TRBD1 (5 bases). Trimming removed 0 bases from V and 7 bases from J, with 18 bases in between. CDR1 is SGHAT and CDR2 is FQNNGV in the germline V gene. CDR3 length: 17 amino acids.

The chain's CDR3 is CASSAYRGGYTF. In DNA, the CDR3 is TGTGCCAGCAGCGCCTACAGGGGTGGCTACACCTTC. The chain is built from TRBV9 and TRBJ1-2; TRBD1 matches at 7 bases. The V segment lost 3 bases and the J segment 7 bases; nucleotides outside the gene matches: 3. The germline gives CDR1 SGDLS, CDR2 YYNGEE. The CDR3 extends over 12 amino acids.

The genes are TRBV6-1 and TRBJ2-7; the D is unclear. V was cut by 4 bases and J by 3 bases, with 7 bases left in between. The CDR3 contains 12 residues. CDR1 and CDR2 (germline): MNHNS, SASEGT. The CDR3 DNA reads TGTGCCAGCAGTGTCACGGGCTACGAGCAGTACTTC. Encoded protein: CASSVTGYEQYF.

This chain links TRBV2 with TRBJ1-5, with 12 bases that match TRBD1. There are 15 residues in the CDR3. Germline CDR1 is SNHLY and CDR2 is FYNNEI. V lost 6 bases to trimming and J lost 3 bases; unmatched junction nucleotides: 3. In DNA form, the CDR3 reads TGTGCCAGCAGCAGGGACAGGGGGCCCAATCAGCCCCAGCATTTT. Its protein product is CASSRDRGPNQPQHF.

This clone appeared a single time. The chain joins TRBV27 to TRBJ1-1; D call uncertain. Germline assignment: CDR1 MNHEY and CDR2 SMNVEV (reference sequence). This CDR3 is 14 amino acids long. The ends were cut back, 2 bases at V and 4 bases at J, with 11 bases in the middle. The CDR3 loop is CASSLGEVSTEAFF. In DNA, the CDR3 is TGTGCCAGCAGTTTAGGGGAGGTGAGCACTGAAGCTTTCTTT.

V gene TRBV19 combines with J gene TRBJ2-6, with TRBD1 matching 7 bases. With 10 bases clipped from V and 0 bases from J, the junction kept 15 bases outside the gene matches. The CDR3 runs to 18 residues. Germline V lookup: CDR1 LNHDA, CDR2 SQIVND (reference sequence). The CDR3 reads CATKGRQGGGSGANVLTF. The CDR3 DNA reads as TGTGCCACCAAAGGGCGACAGGGCGGAGGCTCTGGGGCCAACGTCCTGACTTTC. The complete variable domain, with remaining parts taken from reference TRBV19 and TRBJ2-6, reads DGGITQSPKYLFRKEGQNVTLSCEQNLNHDAMYWYRQDPGQGLRLIYYSQIVNDFQKGDIAEGYSVSREKKESFPLTVTSAQKNPTAFYLCATKGRQGGGSGANVLTFGAGSRLTVL.